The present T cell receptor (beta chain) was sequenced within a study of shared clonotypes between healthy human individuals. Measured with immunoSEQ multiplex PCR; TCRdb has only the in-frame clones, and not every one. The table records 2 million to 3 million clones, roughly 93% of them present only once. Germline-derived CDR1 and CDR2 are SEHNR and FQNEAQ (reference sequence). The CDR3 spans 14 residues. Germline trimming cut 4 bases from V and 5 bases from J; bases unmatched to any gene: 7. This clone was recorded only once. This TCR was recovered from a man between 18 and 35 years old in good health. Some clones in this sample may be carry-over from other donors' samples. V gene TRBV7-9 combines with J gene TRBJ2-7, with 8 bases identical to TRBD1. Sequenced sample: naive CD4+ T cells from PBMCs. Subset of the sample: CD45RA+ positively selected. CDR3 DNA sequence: TGTGCCAGCAGCTCGGACTCACAGGGGGACGAGCAGTACTTC. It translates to CASSSDSQGDEQYF.